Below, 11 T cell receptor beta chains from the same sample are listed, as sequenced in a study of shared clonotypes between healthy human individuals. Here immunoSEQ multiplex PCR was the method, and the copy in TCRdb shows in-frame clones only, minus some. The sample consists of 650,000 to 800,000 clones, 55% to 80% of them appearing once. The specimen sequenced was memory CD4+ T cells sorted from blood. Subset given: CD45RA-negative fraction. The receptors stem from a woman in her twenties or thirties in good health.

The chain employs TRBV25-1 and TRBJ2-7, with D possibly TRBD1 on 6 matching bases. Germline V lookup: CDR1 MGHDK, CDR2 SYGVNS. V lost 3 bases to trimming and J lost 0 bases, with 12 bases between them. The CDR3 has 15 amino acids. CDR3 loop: CASSEDRPSSYEQYF. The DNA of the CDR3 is TGTGCCAGCAGTGAGGACAGACCCAGCTCCTACGAGCAGTACTTC.

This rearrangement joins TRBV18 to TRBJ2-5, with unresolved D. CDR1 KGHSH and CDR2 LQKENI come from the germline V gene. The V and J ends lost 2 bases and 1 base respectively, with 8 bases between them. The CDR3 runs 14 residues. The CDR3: CASSPEYSQETQYF. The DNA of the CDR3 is TGTGCCAGCTCACCAGAATACAGCCAAGAGACCCAGTACTTC.

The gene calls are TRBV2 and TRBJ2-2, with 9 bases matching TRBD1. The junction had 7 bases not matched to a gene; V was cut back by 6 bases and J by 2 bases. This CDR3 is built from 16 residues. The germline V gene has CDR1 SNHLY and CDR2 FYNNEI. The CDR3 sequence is CASRSGTGSNTGELFF. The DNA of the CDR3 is TGTGCCAGCAGATCTGGGACAGGGAGTAACACCGGGGAGCTGTTTTTT.

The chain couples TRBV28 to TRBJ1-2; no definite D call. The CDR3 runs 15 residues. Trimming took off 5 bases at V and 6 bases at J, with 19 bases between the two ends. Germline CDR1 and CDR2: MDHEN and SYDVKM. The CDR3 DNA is TGTGCCAGCAGTCCGCCCCACCAAGGGCGGAATGGCTACACCTTC. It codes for CASSPPHQGRNGYTF.

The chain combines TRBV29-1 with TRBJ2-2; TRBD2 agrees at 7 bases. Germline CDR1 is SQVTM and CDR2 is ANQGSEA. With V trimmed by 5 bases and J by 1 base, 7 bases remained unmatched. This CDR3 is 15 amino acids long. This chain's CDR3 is CSVFDGGWNTGELFF. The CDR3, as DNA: TGCAGCGTTTTTGACGGGGGGTGGAACACCGGGGAGCTGTTTTTT.

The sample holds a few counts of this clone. This CDR3 reads CASRSGSGADTQYF. For the CDR3, the DNA is TGTGCCAGCAGAAGCGGGAGCGGGGCAGATACGCAGTATTTT. The chain links TRBV11-2 to TRBJ2-3, with 8 bases aligning to TRBD2. Germline V gene sequence: CDR1 SGHAT, CDR2 FQNNGV. The CDR3 is 14 amino acids. Trimming cost V 6 bases and J 4 bases; bases outside gene matches: 6.

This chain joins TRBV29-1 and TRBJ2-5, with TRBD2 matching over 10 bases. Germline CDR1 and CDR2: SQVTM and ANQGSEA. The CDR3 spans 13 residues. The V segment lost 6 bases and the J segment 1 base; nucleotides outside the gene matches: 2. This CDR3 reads CSVTSGTQETQYF. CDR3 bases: TGCAGCGTCACTAGCGGGACCCAAGAGACCCAGTACTTC.

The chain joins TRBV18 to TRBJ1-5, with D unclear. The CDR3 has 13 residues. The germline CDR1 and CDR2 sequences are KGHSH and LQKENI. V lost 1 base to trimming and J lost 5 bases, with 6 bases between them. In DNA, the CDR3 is TGTGCCAGCTCACCACGCGCGGATCAGCCCCAGCATTTT. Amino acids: CASSPRADQPQHF.

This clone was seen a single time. The CDR3 loop reads CASSPTSGVYEQYF. The CDR3 DNA reads as TGTGCCAGCAGCCCCACTAGCGGGGTATACGAGCAGTACTTC. The gene calls are TRBV5-5 and TRBJ2-7; 10 bases are a match to TRBD2. The ends lost 4 bases at V and 4 bases at J; junction bases unmatched: 5. This CDR3 spans 14 amino acids. Germline V lookup: CDR1 SGHKS, CDR2 YYEKEE (reference sequence).

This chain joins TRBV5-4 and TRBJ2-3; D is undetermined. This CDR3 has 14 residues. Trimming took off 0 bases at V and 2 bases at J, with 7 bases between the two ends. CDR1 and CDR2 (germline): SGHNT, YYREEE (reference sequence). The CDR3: CASSLAEYTDTQYF. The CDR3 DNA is TGTGCCAGCAGCTTGGCCGAGTACACAGATACGCAGTATTTT.

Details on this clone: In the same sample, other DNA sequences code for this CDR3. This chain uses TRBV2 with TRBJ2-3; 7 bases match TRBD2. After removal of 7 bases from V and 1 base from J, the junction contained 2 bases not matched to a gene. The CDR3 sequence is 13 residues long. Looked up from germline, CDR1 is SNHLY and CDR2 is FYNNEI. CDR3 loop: CASTGGRTDTQYF. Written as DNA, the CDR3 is TGTGCCAGCACGGGAGGCCGCACAGATACGCAGTATTTT.